One T cell receptor (beta chain) is described in this entry. Its antigen remains unidentified. Germline V lookup: CDR1 GTSNPN, CDR2 SVGIG (reference sequence). The CDR3 loop spans 15 amino acids. After removal of 3 bases from V and 9 bases from J, the junction contained 7 bases not matched to a gene. Only in-frame clones appear in the TCRdb table, and some are missing; sequencing was by immunoSEQ multiplex PCR. The sample holds 65,000 to 90,000 clones, around 89% seen once. This record comes from a study of OX40 agonist ivuxolimab in advanced cancers. Study-wide findings and caveats: At 0.1 to 3.0 mg/kg, CD4+ and CD8+ blood T cells expanded clonally by week 6. Researchers report that CD8+ T cells had, on average, more expanded clones than CD4+.

Sequences were derived from CD4+ or CD8+ T cells sorted from blood, sampled in a trial of the OX40 agonist ivuxolimab. The J gene is TRBJ2-3, the V gene TRBV30, with TRBD2 matching over 15 bases. The sequence was obtained from an adult with an advanced solid tumor such as melanoma, head and neck, liver or kidney cancer. The CDR3 sequence: CAWSRTSGRADTQYF. The CDR3 nucleotides read TGTGCCTGGAGCCGGACTAGCGGGAGGGCCGACACGCAGTATTTT.